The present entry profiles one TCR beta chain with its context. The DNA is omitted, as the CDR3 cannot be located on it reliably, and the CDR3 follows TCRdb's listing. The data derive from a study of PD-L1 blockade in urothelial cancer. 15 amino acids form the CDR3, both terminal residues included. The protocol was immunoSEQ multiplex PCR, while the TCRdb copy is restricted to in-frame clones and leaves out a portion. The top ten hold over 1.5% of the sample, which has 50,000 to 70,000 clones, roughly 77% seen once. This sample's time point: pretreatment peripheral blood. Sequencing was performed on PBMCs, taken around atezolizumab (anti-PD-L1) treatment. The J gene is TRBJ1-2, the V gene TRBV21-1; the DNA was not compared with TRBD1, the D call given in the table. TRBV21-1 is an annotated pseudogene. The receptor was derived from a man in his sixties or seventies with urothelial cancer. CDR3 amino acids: CASTDWGQGTYGYTF.